The sequence of this TCR beta chain was determined in a study of cytomegalovirus exposure and HLA in healthy donors. General study points: Previous analysis showed most TCR beta V segments were productive about 90% or about 30% of the time.

Points on this clone: The antigen remains unidentified.

The CDR3 loop spans 16 amino acids. Germline lookup yields CDR1 SGHRS and CDR2 YFSETQ. V shed 3 bases, J shed 0 bases, and the junction held 7 bases outside the gene matches. The PCR contained 60 Vbeta and 13 Jbeta primers. Clones were sequenced by immunoSEQ multiplex PCR, and TCRdb holds only the in-frame ones, with some missing. The data show 120,000 to 150,000 clones, with around 79% seen just once and 6.5% to 8% held by the top ten. The receptor was derived from a woman aged 35 to 49 in good health and CMV-seropositive. Sequenced input: PBMCs. This chain connects TRBV5-1 to TRBJ1-1; TRBD1 matches 8 bases. CDR3 sequence (DNA): TGCGCCAGCAGCTCCTTGGACAGGGCTGTGAACACTGAAGCTTTCTTT. Translation: CASSSLDRAVNTEAFF.